Listed below are T cell receptor beta chains from one sample, sequenced in a study of blood T cell repertoires in COVID-19. Generated by immunoSEQ multiplex PCR, the TCRdb table keeps only in-frame clones and is missing some. This sample yields approximately 440,000 clones, of which about 91% are seen a single time; 10% to 15% belongs to the top ten. The sample taken for sequencing was peripheral blood. The receptors stem from a woman aged 45-60 years with COVID-19, enrolled during active disease. Each CDR3 is given with its conserved first and last residue. D genes are given only for firm matches. Only some rows state a clone size, as once, few, many or a class for expanded clones.

v_gene: TRBV5-6; d_gene: -; abundance: -; j_gene: TRBJ1-2; CDR3nt: TGTGCCAGCACCCCTGGACTGGGAGCTAACTATGGCTACACCTTC; CDR3aa: CASTPGLGANYGYTF
v_gene: TRBV3-1/TRBV3-2; d_gene: TRBD1; abundance: -; j_gene: TRBJ2-7; CDR3nt: TGTGCCAGCAGCCTTTCCGGGACAGGGAACGAGCAGTACTTC; CDR3aa: CASSLSGTGNEQYF
v_gene: TRBV7-3; d_gene: -; abundance: -; j_gene: TRBJ1-2; CDR3nt: TGTGCCAGCAGCGCCCAGCAGGGAAATGGCTACACCTTC; CDR3aa: CASSAQQGNGYTF
v_gene: TRBV7-2; d_gene: -; abundance: -; j_gene: TRBJ1-2; CDR3nt: TGTGCCAGCAGCCCCGACAGGTCGGCCTATGGCTACACCTTC; CDR3aa: CASSPDRSAYGYTF
v_gene: TRBV9; d_gene: -; abundance: -; j_gene: TRBJ2-7; CDR3nt: TGTGCCAGCAGCCCCAAGGTGGGAACAGGGAAAACCTACGAGCAGTACTTC; CDR3aa: CASSPKVGTGKTYEQYF
v_gene: TRBV19; d_gene: TRBD1; abundance: -; j_gene: TRBJ1-2; CDR3nt: TGTGCCAGTAGTAAACAGGGGGACTATGGCTACACCTTC; CDR3aa: CASSKQGDYGYTF
v_gene: TRBV5-1; d_gene: -; abundance: -; j_gene: TRBJ2-5; CDR3nt: TGCGCCAGCAGCCCGGCAGGGTTGGGGGAGACCCAGTACTTC; CDR3aa: CASSPAGLGETQYF
v_gene: TRBV7-9; d_gene: -; abundance: -; j_gene: TRBJ1-2; CDR3nt: TGTGCCAGCAGCTTAGGGCGGGTCTATGGCTACACCTTC; CDR3aa: CASSLGRVYGYTF
v_gene: TRBV6-5; d_gene: -; abundance: -; j_gene: TRBJ2-2; CDR3nt: TGTGCCAGCAGTCCCTCTGGGGGGAGGGGGACGGTGCTGTTTTTT; CDR3aa: CASSPSGGRGTVLFF
v_gene: TRBV2; d_gene: -; abundance: -; j_gene: TRBJ2-7; CDR3nt: TGTGCCAGCAGTGAAGTAAGGACAAACGAGCAGTACTTC; CDR3aa: CASSEVRTNEQYF
v_gene: TRBV7-9; d_gene: -; abundance: -; j_gene: TRBJ1-1; CDR3nt: TGTGCCAGCAGCTTAGCGACAGACTTACCTGAAGCTTTCTTT; CDR3aa: CASSLATDLPEAFF
v_gene: TRBV5-6; d_gene: -; abundance: -; j_gene: TRBJ2-3; CDR3nt: TGTGCCACCAGACTCGGGGGACTCACAGATACGCAGTATTTT; CDR3aa: CATRLGGLTDTQYF
v_gene: TRBV18; d_gene: -; abundance: few; j_gene: TRBJ1-5; CDR3nt: TGTGCCAGTTCACCACCGGATCGGGGGGATCAGCCCCAGCATTTT; CDR3aa: CASSPPDRGDQPQHF
v_gene: TRBV4-2; d_gene: -; abundance: -; j_gene: TRBJ1-6; CDR3nt: TGTGCCAGCAGCCAAGAGGACATGAGCTCCTATAATTCGCCCCTCCACTTT; CDR3aa: CASSQEDMSSYNSPLHF
v_gene: TRBV7-3; d_gene: -; abundance: -; j_gene: TRBJ2-7; CDR3nt: TGTGCCAGCAGCTTAGTCGACTGGTCCGAGCAGTACTTC; CDR3aa: CASSLVDWSEQYF
v_gene: TRBV6-4; d_gene: TRBD1; abundance: -; j_gene: TRBJ1-2; CDR3nt: TGTGCCAGCAGTGACGGCAACAGGGGTGGCGGCTACACCTTC; CDR3aa: CASSDGNRGGGYTF
v_gene: TRBV6-6; d_gene: TRBD1; abundance: -; j_gene: TRBJ1-4; CDR3nt: TGTGCCAGCCGTACGATGGGCAGGGGGGCGGAAAAACTGTTTTTT; CDR3aa: CASRTMGRGAEKLFF
v_gene: TRBV12-3/TRBV12-4; d_gene: -; abundance: -; j_gene: TRBJ2-3; CDR3nt: TGTGCCAGCCACCTAAGAGATACGCAGTATTTT; CDR3aa: CASHLRDTQYF
v_gene: TRBV6-6; d_gene: TRBD1; abundance: -; j_gene: TRBJ1-1; CDR3nt: TGTGCCACCGCCCCCGGACAGGCCCAACTAAACACTGAAGCTTTCTTT; CDR3aa: CATAPGQAQLNTEAFF
v_gene: TRBV27; d_gene: -; abundance: -; j_gene: TRBJ2-3; CDR3nt: TGTGCCAGCAGTTTATCTCCTAGGCCTAGCACAGATACGCAGTATTTT; CDR3aa: CASSLSPRPSTDTQYF
v_gene: TRBV19; d_gene: TRBD1; abundance: -; j_gene: TRBJ1-5; CDR3nt: TGTGCCAGTAGTCCTGGGACAGGGCGGGTGGCCCAGCATTTT; CDR3aa: CASSPGTGRVAQHF
v_gene: TRBV7-8; d_gene: TRBD2; abundance: -; j_gene: TRBJ2-5; CDR3nt: TGTGCCAGCAGCCTTAGGGAGGGGAGCCAAGAGACCCAGTACTTC; CDR3aa: CASSLREGSQETQYF
v_gene: TRBV7-2; d_gene: TRBD1; abundance: -; j_gene: TRBJ1-2; CDR3nt: TGTGCCAGCAGCTCCGGACAGGGGGCTAACTATGGCTACACCTTC; CDR3aa: CASSSGQGANYGYTF
v_gene: TRBV9; d_gene: TRBD2; abundance: -; j_gene: TRBJ2-7; CDR3nt: TGTGCCAGCAGCGTAGCTGGACTAGCGGGAACCTACGAGCAGTACTTC; CDR3aa: CASSVAGLAGTYEQYF
v_gene: TRBV10-3; d_gene: -; abundance: -; j_gene: TRBJ1-1; CDR3nt: TGTGCCATCAGTGAACGCGTGACGGGGAACACTGAAGCTTTCTTT; CDR3aa: CAISERVTGNTEAFF
v_gene: TRBV5-1; d_gene: TRBD1; abundance: -; j_gene: TRBJ1-2; CDR3nt: TGCGCCAGCAGCGCCCCGGGACAGGGCGACTACACCTTC; CDR3aa: CASSAPGQGDYTF
v_gene: TRBV20-1; d_gene: -; abundance: -; j_gene: TRBJ1-1; CDR3nt: TGCAGTGCTAGTCGGGGGGGGAACACTGAAGCTTTCTTT; CDR3aa: CSASRGGNTEAFF
v_gene: TRBV30; d_gene: TRBD2; abundance: once; j_gene: TRBJ2-1; CDR3nt: TGTGCCTGGAGTGGACTAGCGGTTTACAATGAGCAGTTCTTC; CDR3aa: CAWSGLAVYNEQFF
v_gene: TRBV12-5; d_gene: -; abundance: -; j_gene: TRBJ1-5; CDR3nt: TGTGCTAGTGGTTCCCAGGGAAGCAATCAGCCCCAGCATTTT; CDR3aa: CASGSQGSNQPQHF
v_gene: TRBV28; d_gene: TRBD2; abundance: once; j_gene: TRBJ2-2; CDR3nt: TGTGCCAGCACCACGGGGGAGGGGAACACCGGGGAGCTGTTTTTT; CDR3aa: CASTTGEGNTGELFF
v_gene: TRBV6-6; d_gene: -; abundance: -; j_gene: TRBJ1-4; CDR3nt: TGTGCCAGCAGTGTAGCTGGGAGTGGAAAAAAACTGTTTTTT; CDR3aa: CASSVAGSGKKLFF
v_gene: TRBV10-2; d_gene: TRBD1; abundance: -; j_gene: TRBJ1-1; CDR3nt: TGCGCCAGCACGGGGACAGGAGTGAACACTGAAGCTTTCTTT; CDR3aa: CASTGTGVNTEAFF
v_gene: TRBV5-1; d_gene: -; abundance: few; j_gene: TRBJ1-1; CDR3nt: TGCGCCAGCAGCCCCCGTGAGGGCCCGAACACTGAAGCTTTCTTT; CDR3aa: CASSPREGPNTEAFF
v_gene: TRBV19; d_gene: TRBD1; abundance: once; j_gene: TRBJ2-2; CDR3nt: TGTGCCAGAAGACAGGGCGCCGGGGAGCTGTTTTTT; CDR3aa: CARRQGAGELFF
v_gene: TRBV7-9; d_gene: TRBD2; abundance: -; j_gene: TRBJ2-7; CDR3nt: TGTGCCAGCAGCTTGACGGGGGGGCCTTCTGATGAGCAGTACTTC; CDR3aa: CASSLTGGPSDEQYF
v_gene: TRBV6-6; d_gene: TRBD1; abundance: -; j_gene: TRBJ1-6; CDR3nt: TGTGCCAGCTGTGTGATGGGGACAGGGACTTCACCCCTCCACTTT; CDR3aa: CASCVMGTGTSPLHF
v_gene: TRBV27; d_gene: TRBD2; abundance: -; j_gene: TRBJ2-2; CDR3nt: TGTGCCAGTGGGGAGGGTGGGGGCACCGGGGAGCTGTTTTTT; CDR3aa: CASGEGGGTGELFF
v_gene: TRBV5-1; d_gene: -; abundance: -; j_gene: TRBJ2-1; CDR3nt: TGCGCCAGCAGCTTGGGGCAGAACGGGAATGAGCAGTTCTTC; CDR3aa: CASSLGQNGNEQFF
v_gene: TRBV5-1; d_gene: -; abundance: -; j_gene: TRBJ2-3; CDR3nt: TGCGCCAGCAGCTTGGCTTCCCCAATTGGGAGGGATACGCAGTATTTT; CDR3aa: CASSLASPIGRDTQYF